In this sample, the clone carrying this T cell receptor (beta chain) turned up many times. Its specificity is unknown. TCR beta CDR3 region amplification was performed from RNA transcripts. TCR CDR3 underwent first-round RT-PCR with the HTBI primer set. Each CDR3 protein is one row after TCRdb ran MiXCR on the multiplex PCR reads. The sample shows around 580,000 distinct CDR3 sequences, 15% to 20% of them seen only once. This entry comes from a study of T cells in Graves' hyperthyroidism and ophthalmopathy. The junction had 7 bases not matched to a gene; V was cut back by 1 base and J by 5 bases. This CDR3 region has 16 residues. Germline lookup yields CDR1 SGHTA and CDR2 FQGNSA. Study conclusions and caveats: Appearing also in blood were most of the thyroid clonotypes expanded above 0.001.

Material for sequencing was blood. The receptor was isolated from a woman aged 18 to 35 with Graves' hyperthyroidism. The J gene is TRBJ2-5, the V gene TRBV7-2; TRBD2 agrees at 10 bases. Here the CDR3 DNA reads TGTGCCAGCAGCTTAGGTTTAGCGGGGGGTGGTGAGACCCAGTACTTC. This codes for CASSLGLAGGGETQYF.